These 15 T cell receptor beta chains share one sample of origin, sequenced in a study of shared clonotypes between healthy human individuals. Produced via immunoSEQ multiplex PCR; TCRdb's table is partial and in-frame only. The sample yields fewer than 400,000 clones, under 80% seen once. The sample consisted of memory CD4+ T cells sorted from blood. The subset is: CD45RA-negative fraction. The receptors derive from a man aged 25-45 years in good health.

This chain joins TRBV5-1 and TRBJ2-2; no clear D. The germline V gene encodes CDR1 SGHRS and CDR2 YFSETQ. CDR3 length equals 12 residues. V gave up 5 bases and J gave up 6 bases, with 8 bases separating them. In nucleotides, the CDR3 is TGCGCCAGCAGAGACCGACCCGGGGAGCTGTTTTTT. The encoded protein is CASRDRPGELFF.

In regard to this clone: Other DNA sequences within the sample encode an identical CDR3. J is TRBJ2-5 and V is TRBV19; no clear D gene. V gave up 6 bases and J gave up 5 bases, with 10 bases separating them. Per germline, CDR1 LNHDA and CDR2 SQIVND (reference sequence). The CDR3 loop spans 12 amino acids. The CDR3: CASSRTRETQYF. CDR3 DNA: TGTGCCAGTAGCCGGACCCGGGAGACCCAGTACTTC.

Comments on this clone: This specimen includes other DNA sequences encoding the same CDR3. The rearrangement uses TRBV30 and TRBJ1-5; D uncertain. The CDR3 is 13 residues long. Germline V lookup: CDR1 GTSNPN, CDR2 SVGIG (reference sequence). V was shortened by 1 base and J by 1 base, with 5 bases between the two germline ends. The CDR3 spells CAWSGGSNQPQHF. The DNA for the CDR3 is TGTGCCTGGAGTGGGGGAAGCAATCAGCCCCAGCATTTT. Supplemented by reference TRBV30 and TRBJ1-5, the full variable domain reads SQTIHQWPATLVQPVGSPLSLECTVEGTSNPNLYWYRQAAGRGLQLLFYSVGIGQISSEVPQNLSASRPQDRQFILSSKKLLLSDSGFYLCAWSGGSNQPQHFGDGTRLSIL.

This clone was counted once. CDR3 nucleotide sequence: TGTGCCAGCAGCTTGATCCCACCACTAAGTCCCAATCAGCCCCAGCATTTT. The encoded protein is CASSLIPPLSPNQPQHF. The V call is TRBV27, the J call TRBJ1-5; D not certain. Germline CDR1 and CDR2: MNHEY and SMNVEV (reference sequence). The V and J ends lost 6 bases and 3 bases respectively, with 21 bases between them. The CDR3 is 17 residues long.

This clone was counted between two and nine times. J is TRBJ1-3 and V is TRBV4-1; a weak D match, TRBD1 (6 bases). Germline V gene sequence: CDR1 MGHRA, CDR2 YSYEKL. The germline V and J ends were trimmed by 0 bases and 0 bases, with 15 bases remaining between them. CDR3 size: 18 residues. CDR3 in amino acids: CASSQDKGGRGSGNTIYF. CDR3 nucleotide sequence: TGCGCCAGCAGCCAAGATAAAGGGGGTAGAGGCTCTGGAAACACCATATATTTT.

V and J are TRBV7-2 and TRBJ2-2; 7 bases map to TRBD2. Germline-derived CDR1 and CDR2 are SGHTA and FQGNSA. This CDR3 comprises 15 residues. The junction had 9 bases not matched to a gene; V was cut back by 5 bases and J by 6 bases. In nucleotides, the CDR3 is TGTGCCAGCAGCCCCGCGGGGGTAGGGGCCGGGGAGCTGTTTTTT. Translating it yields CASSPAGVGAGELFF.

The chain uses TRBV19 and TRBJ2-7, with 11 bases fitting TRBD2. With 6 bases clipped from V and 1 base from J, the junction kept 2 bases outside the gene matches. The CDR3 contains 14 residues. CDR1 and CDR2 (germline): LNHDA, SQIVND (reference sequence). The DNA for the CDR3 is TGTGCCAGTAGCAGACTAGCGGGGTCCTACGAGCAGTACTTC. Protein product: CASSRLAGSYEQYF.

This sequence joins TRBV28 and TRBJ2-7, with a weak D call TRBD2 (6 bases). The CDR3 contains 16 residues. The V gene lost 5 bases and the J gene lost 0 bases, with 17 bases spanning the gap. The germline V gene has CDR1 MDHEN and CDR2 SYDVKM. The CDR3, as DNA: TGTGCCAGCAGTAGACAACCGGGACTCAACTCCTACGAGCAGTACTTC. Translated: CASSRQPGLNSYEQYF.

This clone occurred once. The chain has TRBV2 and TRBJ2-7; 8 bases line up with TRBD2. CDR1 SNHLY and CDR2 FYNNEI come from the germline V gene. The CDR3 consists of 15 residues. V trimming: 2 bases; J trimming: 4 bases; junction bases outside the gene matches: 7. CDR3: CASSEQEREKYEQYF. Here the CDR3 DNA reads TGTGCCAGCAGTGAACAAGAGCGGGAGAAGTACGAGCAGTACTTC.

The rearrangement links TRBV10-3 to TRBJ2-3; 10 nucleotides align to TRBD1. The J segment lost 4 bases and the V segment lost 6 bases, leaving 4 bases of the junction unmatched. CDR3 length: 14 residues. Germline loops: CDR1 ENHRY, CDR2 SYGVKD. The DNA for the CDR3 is TGTGCCATCAGGGGGACAGGGGTGGCAGATACGCAGTATTTT. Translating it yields CAIRGTGVADTQYF.

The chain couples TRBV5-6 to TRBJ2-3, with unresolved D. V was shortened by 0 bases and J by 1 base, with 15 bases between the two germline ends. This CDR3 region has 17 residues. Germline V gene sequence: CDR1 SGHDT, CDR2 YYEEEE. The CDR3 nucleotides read TGTGCCAGCAGCTTGGAGATATCGGCAGCACGCACAGATACGCAGTATTTT. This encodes CASSLEISAARTDTQYF.

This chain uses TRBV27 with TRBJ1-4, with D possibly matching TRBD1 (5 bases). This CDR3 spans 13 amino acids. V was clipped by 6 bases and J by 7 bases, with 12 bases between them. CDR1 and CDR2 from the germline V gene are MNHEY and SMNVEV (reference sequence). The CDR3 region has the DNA TGTGCCAGCAGCTGGGACGGTGGTGAAAAACTGTTTTTT. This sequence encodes CASSWDGGEKLFF.

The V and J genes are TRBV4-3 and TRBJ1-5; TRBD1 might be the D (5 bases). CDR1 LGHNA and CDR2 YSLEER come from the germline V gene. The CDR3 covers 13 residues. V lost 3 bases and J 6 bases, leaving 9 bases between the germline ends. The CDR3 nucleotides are TGCGCCAGCAGCCAGACCAGGGTTCAGCCCCAGCATTTT. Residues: CASSQTRVQPQHF.

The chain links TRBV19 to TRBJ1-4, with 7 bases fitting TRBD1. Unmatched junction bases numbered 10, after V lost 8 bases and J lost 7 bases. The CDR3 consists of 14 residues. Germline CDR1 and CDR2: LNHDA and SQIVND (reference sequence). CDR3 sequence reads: CASGPGQSLEKLFF. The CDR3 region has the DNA TGTGCCAGTGGACCGGGACAGAGTCTTGAAAAACTGTTTTTT.

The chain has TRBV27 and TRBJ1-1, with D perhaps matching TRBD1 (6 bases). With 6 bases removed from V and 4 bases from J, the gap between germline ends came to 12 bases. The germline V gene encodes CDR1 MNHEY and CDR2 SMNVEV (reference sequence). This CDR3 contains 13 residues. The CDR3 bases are TGTGCCAGCAGCCGGGGGCTGGGCACTGAAGCTTTCTTT. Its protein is CASSRGLGTEAFF.